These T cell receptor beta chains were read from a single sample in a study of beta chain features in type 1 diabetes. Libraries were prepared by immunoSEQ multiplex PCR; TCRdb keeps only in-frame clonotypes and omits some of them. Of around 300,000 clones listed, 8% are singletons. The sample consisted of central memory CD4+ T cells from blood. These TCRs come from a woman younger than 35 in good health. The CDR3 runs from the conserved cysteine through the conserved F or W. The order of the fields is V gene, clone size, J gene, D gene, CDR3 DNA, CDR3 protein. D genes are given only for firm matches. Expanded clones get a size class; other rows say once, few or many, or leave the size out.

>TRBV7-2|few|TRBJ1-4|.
TGTGCCAGCAGCTTAGGACCTGGGGAAAAACTGTTTTTT
CASSLGPGEKLFF
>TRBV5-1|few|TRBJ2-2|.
TGCGCCAGCAGCTTGACGAAGGCGATGAACACCGGGGAGCTGTTTTTT
CASSLTKAMNTGELFF
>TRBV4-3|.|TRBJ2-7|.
TGCGCCAGCAGCGCGACCCCTCTTGGGGAGCAGTACTTC
CASSATPLGEQYF
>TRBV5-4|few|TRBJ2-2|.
TGTGCCAGCAGCCGCGACAGGTTTGGCACCGGGGAGCTGTTTTTT
CASSRDRFGTGELFF
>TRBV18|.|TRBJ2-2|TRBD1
TGTGCCAGCTCAAGTTCAAGACAGGGGGCGTTGGCCGGGGAGCTGTTTTTT
CASSSSRQGALAGELFF
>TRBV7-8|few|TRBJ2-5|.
TGTGCCAGCAGCCCCTGGCGGGGAGACCAGTACTTC
CASSPWRGDQYF
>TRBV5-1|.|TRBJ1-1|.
TGCGCCAGCAGCTTATCTCCGAACACTGAAGCTTTCTTT
CASSLSPNTEAFF
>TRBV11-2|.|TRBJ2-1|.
TGTGCCAGCAGTGGAGACCGCTCCTACAATGAGCAGTTCTTC
CASSGDRSYNEQFF
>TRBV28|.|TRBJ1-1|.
TGTGCCAGCAGTCCCCATCAGGGGAGGAACACTGAAGCTTTCTTT
CASSPHQGRNTEAFF
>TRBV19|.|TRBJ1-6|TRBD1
TGTGCCAGTAGGAAACGGACAGGGTACGGGTTTTCACCCCTCCACTTT
CASRKRTGYGFSPLHF
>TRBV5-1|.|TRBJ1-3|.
TGCGCCAGCAAAGGGGGGCCGACCTCTGGAAACACCATATATTTT
CASKGGPTSGNTIYF
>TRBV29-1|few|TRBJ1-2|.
TGCAGCGTTGGGGACAAAAACTATGGCTACACCTTC
CSVGDKNYGYTF
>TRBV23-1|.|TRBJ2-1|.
TGCGCCAGCAGTCAAGGACATGAACGGCCCGCTCTTCGGCATGAGCAGTTCTTC
CASSQGHERPALRHEQFF
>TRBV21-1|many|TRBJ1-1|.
TGTGCCAGCAGCAATAACCATAGGACAGCAACTGAAGCTTTCTTT
CASSNNHRTATEAFF
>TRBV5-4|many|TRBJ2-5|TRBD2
TGTGCCAGCAGCTCGAGACTAGCGTACCAAGAGACCCAGTACTTC
CASSSRLAYQETQYF
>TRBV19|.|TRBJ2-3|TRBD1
TGTGCCAGTAGTATGGGACAGGGCACAGATACGCAGTATTTT
CASSMGQGTDTQYF
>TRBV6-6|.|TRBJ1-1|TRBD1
TGTGCCAGCAGTTTAGCGGGACAGGGTGAAGCTTTCTTT
CASSLAGQGEAFF
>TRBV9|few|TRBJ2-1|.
TGTGCCAGCAGCGTAGCGGGGTCCAATGAGCAGTTCTTC
CASSVAGSNEQFF
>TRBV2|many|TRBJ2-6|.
TGTGCCAGCTCTGGGACGGGAAGCTCTGGGGCCAACGTCCTGACTTTC
CASSGTGSSGANVLTF
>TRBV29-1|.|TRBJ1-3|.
TGCAGCGTTGTTCCCCAGCCAGGGGCTTCTGGAAACACCATATATTTT
CSVVPQPGASGNTIYF
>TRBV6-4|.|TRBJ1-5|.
TGTGCCAGCAGTACCTGGGACCCCTGTAAGGAACAGCCCCAGCATTTT
CASSTWDPCKEQPQHF
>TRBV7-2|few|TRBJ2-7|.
TGTGCCAGCAGCTTTACGGCCTACGAGCAGTACTTC
CASSFTAYEQYF
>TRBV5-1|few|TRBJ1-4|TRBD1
TGCGCCAGCAGGGGACAGGAGAATGAAAAACTGTTTTTT
CASRGQENEKLFF
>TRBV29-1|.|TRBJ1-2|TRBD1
TGCAGCGTTGGGGTATACCAGGGGGCATCCGTTGGCTACACCTTC
CSVGVYQGASVGYTF
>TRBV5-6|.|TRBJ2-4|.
TGTGCCAGCAGCTCATGGGGGGTGTCCAAAAACATTCAGTACTTC
CASSSWGVSKNIQYF
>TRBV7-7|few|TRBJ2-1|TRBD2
TGTGCTAGCAGTAAAAGCGGGGGGGCCTACAATGAGCAGTTCTTC
CASSKSGGAYNEQFF
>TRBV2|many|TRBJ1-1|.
TGTGCCAGCAGTGTCGGACTGTTGAACACTGAAGCTTTCTTT
CASSVGLLNTEAFF
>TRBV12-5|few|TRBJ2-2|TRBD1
TGTGCTAGTGGTTTGGTAGTCAGGGGGCAGACCGGGGAGCTGTTTTTT
CASGLVVRGQTGELFF
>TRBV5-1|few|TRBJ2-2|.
TGCGCCAGCAGCTTGTACGCCGGACGGGTCGCGAACACCGGGGAGCTGTTTTTT
CASSLYAGRVANTGELFF
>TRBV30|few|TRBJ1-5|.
TGTGCCTGGAGACCCGGGAGTGATCAGCCCCAGCATTTT
CAWRPGSDQPQHF
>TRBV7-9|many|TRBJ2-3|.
TGTGCCAGCAGCTTATTGGGAGCGAGATCCACAGATACGCAGTATTTT
CASSLLGARSTDTQYF
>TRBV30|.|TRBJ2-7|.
TGTGCCTGGAGTGTGTCAGGCCCCGTCAGCTACTTC
CAWSVSGPVSYF
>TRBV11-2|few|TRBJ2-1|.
TGTGCCAGCGGGCCGTTCAATGAGCAGTTCTTC
CASGPFNEQFF
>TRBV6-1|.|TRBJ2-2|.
TGTGCCAGCAGTGAAGCGCCCGGGAGTATCAGCACCGGGGAGCTGTTTTTT
CASSEAPGSISTGELFF
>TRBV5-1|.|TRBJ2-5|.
TGCGCCAGCAGCTTATTGAGAGCGGGTGAAGAGACCCAGTACTTC
CASSLLRAGEETQYF
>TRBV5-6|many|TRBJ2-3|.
TGTGCCAGCAGCTTGGATTCCTACTCCTTCCCTACGCAGTATTTT
CASSLDSYSFPTQYF
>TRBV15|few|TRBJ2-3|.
TGTGCCACCAGCAGCCGAACCCTTAGCACAGATACGCAGTATTTT
CATSSRTLSTDTQYF
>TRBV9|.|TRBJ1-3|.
TGTGCCAGCAGCGTTAGGGTGGACTCTGGAAACACCATATATTTT
CASSVRVDSGNTIYF
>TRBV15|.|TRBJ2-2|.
TGTGCCACCAGCAGAGATCTCGTGTACACCGGGGAGCTGTTTTTT
CATSRDLVYTGELFF
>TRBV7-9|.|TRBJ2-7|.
TGTGCCAGCAGCTTAGCGGGTGGCTCCTACGAGCAGTACTTC
CASSLAGGSYEQYF
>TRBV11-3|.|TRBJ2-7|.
TGTGCCAGCAGCTTCAGGGCCACTCAATCTTACGAGCAGTACTTC
CASSFRATQSYEQYF
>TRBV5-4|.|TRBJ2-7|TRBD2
TGCGCCAGCAGCCACATTCTAGCGGGAGGCCGGGGGACCTACGAGCAGTACTTC
CASSHILAGGRGTYEQYF
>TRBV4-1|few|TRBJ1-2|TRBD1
TGCGCCAGCAGCCAGCTCCCGGGACAGGCGGCCGCGACGTATGGCTACACCTTC
CASSQLPGQAAATYGYTF
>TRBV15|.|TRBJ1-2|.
TGTGCCACCAGCAGAGAGTCTGGTGGCTATGGCTACACCTTC
CATSRESGGYGYTF
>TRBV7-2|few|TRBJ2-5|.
TGTGCCAGCAGCTTAGGGCATTATCAAGAGACCCAGTACTTC
CASSLGHYQETQYF
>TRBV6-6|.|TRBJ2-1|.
TGTGCCAGCCGTCCAGGGGTGTACAATGAGCAGTTCTTC
CASRPGVYNEQFF
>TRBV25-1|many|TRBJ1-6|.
TGTGCCAGCAGTGAATCCGGGAGCTCCTATAATTCACCCCTCCACTTT
CASSESGSSYNSPLHF
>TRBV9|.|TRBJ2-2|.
TGTGCCAGCAGCGTAGACACCGGGGAGCTGTTTTTT
CASSVDTGELFF
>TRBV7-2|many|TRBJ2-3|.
TGTGCCAGCAGCTCACGGTACACAGATACGCAGTATTTT
CASSSRYTDTQYF
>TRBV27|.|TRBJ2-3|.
TGTGCCAGCAGTTTATATGCCCGGACGAGCACAGATACGCAGTATTTT
CASSLYARTSTDTQYF
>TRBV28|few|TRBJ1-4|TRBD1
TGTGCCAGCAGTTTACACGGGGACAGGGGGCTTGGGGAAAAACTGTTTTTT
CASSLHGDRGLGEKLFF
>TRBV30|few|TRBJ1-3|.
TGTGCCTGGGGACGGGGCTCTGGAAACACCATATATTTT
CAWGRGSGNTIYF
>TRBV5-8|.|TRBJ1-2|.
TGTGCCAGCAGCTTGGCCGGGGGGACCGCTTTGGGTGGCTACACCTTC
CASSLAGGTALGGYTF
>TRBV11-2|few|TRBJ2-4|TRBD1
TGTGCCAGCAGCAAGGGACAGGGGGACAACATTCAGTACTTC
CASSKGQGDNIQYF